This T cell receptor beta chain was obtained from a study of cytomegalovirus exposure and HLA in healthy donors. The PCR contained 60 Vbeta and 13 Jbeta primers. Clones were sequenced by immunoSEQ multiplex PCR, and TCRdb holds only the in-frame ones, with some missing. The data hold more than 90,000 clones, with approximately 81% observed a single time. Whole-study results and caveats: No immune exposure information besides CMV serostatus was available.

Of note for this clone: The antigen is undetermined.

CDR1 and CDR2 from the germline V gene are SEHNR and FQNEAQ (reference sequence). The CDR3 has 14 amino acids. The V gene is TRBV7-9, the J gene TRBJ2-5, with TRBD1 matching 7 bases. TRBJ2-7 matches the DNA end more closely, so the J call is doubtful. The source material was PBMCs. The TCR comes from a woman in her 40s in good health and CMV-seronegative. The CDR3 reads CASSETTGKYEQYF. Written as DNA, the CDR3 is TGTGCCAGCAGTGAAACGACAGGGAAGTACGAGCAGTACTTC.